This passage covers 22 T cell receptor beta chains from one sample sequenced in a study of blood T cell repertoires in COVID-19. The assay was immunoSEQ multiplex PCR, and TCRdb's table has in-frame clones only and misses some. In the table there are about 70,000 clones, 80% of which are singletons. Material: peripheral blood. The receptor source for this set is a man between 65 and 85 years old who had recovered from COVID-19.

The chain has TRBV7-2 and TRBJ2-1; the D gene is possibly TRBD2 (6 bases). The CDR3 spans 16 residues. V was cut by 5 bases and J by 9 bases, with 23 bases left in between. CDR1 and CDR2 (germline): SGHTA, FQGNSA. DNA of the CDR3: TGTGCCAGCAGCCCAACCGGGACTGCAGTGTGGGTTGAGCAGTTCTTC. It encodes CASSPTGTAVWVEQFF.

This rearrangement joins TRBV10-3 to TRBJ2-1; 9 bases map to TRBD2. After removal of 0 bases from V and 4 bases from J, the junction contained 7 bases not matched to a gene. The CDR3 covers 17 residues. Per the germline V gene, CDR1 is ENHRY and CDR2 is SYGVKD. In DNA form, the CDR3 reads TGTGCCATCAGTGAGTCATTAGCGGGGGCCAGTTACAATGAGCAGTTCTTC. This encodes CAISESLAGASYNEQFF.

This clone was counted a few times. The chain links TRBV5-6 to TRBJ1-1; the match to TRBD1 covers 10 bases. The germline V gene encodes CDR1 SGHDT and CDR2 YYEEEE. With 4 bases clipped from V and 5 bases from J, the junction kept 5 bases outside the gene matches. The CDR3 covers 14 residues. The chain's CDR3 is CASSKGTGETEAFF. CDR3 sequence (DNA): TGTGCCAGCAGCAAAGGGACAGGGGAGACTGAAGCTTTCTTT.

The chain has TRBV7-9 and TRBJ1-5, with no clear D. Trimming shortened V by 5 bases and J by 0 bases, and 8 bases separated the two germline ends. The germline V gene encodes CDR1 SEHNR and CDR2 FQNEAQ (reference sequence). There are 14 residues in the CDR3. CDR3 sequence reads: CASSPPGSNQPQHF. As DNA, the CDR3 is TGTGCCAGCAGCCCACCGGGTAGCAATCAGCCCCAGCATTTT. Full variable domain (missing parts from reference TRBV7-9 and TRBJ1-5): DTGVSQNPRHKITKRGQNVTFRCDPISEHNRLYWYRQTLGQGPEFLTYFQNEAQLEKSRLLSDRFSAERPKGSFSTLEIQRTEQGDSAMYLCASSPPGSNQPQHFGDGTRLSIL.

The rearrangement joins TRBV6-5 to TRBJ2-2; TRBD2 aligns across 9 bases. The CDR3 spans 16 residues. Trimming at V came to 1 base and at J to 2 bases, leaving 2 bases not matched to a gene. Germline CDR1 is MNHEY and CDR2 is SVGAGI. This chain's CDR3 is CASSYLTSGNTGELFF. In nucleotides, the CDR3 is TGTGCCAGCAGTTACTTGACTAGCGGAAACACCGGGGAGCTGTTTTTT.

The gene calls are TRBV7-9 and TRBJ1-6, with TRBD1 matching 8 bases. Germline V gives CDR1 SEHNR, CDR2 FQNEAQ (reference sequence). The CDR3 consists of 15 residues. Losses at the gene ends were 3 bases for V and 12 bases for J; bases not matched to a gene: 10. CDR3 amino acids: CASSFGQGRDGPLHF. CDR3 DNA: TGTGCCAGCAGCTTCGGACAGGGAAGAGACGGACCCCTCCACTTT.

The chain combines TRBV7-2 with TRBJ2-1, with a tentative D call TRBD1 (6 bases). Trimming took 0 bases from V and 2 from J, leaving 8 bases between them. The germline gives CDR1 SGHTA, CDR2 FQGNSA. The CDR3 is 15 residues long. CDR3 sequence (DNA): TGTGCCAGCAGCTTAGCTACAGGGACCTACAATGAGCAGTTCTTC. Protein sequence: CASSLATGTYNEQFF.

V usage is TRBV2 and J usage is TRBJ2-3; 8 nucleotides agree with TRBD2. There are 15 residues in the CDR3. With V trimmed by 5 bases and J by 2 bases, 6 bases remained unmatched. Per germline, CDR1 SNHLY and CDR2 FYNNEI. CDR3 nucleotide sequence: TGTGCCAGCAGTTACCAGCGGGAGAACACAGATACGCAGTATTTT. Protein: CASSYQRENTDTQYF. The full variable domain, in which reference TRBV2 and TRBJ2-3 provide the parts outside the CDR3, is EPEVTQTPSHQVTQMGQEVILRCVPISNHLYFYWYRQILGQKVEFLVSFYNNEISEKSEIFDDQFSVERPDGSNFTLKIRSTKLEDSAMYFCASSYQRENTDTQYFGPGTRLTVL.

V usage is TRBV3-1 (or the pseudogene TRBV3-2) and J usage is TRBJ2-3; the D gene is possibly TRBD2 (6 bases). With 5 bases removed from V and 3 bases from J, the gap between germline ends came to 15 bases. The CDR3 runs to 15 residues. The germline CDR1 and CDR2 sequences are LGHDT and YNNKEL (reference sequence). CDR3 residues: CASSALRGETDTQYF. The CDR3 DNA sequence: TGTGCCAGCAGCGCTTTGCGGGGTGAGACAGATACGCAGTATTTT.

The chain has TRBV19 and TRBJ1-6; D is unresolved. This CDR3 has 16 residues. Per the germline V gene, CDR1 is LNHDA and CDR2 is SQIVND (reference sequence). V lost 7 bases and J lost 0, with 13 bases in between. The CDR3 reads CASKPLVSSYNSPLHF. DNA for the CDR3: TGTGCCAGTAAACCCCTGGTGAGCTCCTATAATTCACCCCTCCACTTT.

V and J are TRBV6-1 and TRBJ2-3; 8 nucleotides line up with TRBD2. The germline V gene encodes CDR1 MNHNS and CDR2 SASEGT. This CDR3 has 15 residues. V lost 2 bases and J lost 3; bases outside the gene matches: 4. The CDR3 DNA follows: TGTGCCAGCAGTGAACGGGGGGGGCCGACAGATACGCAGTATTTT. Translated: CASSERGGPTDTQYF.

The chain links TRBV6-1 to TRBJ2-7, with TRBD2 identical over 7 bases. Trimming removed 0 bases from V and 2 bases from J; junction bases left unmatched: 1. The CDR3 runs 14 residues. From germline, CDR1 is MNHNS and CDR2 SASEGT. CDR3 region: CASSEAGLTYEQYF. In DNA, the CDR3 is TGTGCCAGCAGTGAAGCGGGACTAACCTACGAGCAGTACTTC.

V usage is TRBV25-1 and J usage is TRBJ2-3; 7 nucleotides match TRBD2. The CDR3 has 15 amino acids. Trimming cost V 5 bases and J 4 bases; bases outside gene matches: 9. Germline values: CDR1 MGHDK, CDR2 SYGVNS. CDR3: CASSSRREVADTQYF. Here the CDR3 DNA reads TGTGCCAGCAGTTCTCGTCGGGAGGTCGCAGATACGCAGTATTTT. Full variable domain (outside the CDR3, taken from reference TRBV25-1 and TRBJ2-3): EADIYQTPRYLVIGTGKKITLECSQTMGHDKMYWYQQDPGMELHLIHYSYGVNSTEKGDLSSESTVSRIRTEHFPLTLESARPSHTSQYLCASSSRREVADTQYFGPGTRLTVL.

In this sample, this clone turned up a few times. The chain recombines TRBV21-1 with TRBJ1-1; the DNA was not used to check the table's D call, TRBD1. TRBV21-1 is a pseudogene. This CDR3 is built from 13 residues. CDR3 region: CATKPPGHKQAFF. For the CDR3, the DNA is TGTGCCACCAAGCCGCCGGGACACAAACAAGCTTTCTTT.

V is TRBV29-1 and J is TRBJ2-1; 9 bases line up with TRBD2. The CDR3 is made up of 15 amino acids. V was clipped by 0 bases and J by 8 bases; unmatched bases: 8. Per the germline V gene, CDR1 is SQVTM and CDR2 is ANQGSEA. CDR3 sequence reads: CSVEDSSGGFDEQFF. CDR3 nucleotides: TGCAGCGTTGAAGATTCCAGCGGGGGGTTCGATGAGCAGTTCTTC.

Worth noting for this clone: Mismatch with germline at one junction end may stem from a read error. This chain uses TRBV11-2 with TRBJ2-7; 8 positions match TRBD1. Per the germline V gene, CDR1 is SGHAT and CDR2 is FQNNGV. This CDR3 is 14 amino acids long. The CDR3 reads CASSPRGPGFNGDF. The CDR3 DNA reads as TGTGCCAGCAGCCCCAGGGGGCCGGGGTTCAATGGGGACTTC.

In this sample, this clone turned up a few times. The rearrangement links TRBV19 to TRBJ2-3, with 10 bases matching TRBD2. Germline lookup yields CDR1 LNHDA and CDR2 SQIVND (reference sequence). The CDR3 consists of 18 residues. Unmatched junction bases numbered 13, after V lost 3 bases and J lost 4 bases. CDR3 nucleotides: TGTGCCAGTAGTATTCCCGGGGTAGCGGGGGGCAACCCAGATACGCAGTATTTT. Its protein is CASSIPGVAGGNPDTQYF. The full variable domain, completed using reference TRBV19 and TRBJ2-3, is DGGITQSPKYLFRKEGQNVTLSCEQNLNHDAMYWYRQDPGQGLRLIYYSQIVNDFQKGDIAEGYSVSREKKESFPLTVTSAQKNPTAFYLCASSIPGVAGGNPDTQYFGPGTRLTVL.

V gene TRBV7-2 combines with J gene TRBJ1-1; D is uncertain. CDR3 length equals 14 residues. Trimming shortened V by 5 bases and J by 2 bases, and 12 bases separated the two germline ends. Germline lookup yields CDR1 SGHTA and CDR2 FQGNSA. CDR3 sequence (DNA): TGTGCCAGCAGCCTACTACTTAGAAACACTGAAGCTTTCTTT. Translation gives CASSLLLRNTEAFF.

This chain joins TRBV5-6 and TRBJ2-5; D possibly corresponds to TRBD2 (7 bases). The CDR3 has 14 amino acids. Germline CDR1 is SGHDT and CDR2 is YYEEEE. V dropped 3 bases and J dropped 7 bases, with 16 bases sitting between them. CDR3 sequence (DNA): TGTGCCAGCAGCTCGGGACAAGGGAGGGGGACCCAGTACTTC. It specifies CASSSGQGRGTQYF.

DNA for the CDR3: TGTGCCAGCAGTGGGCAGACTAACTATGGCTACACCTTC. Its protein is CASSGQTNYGYTF. V usage is TRBV2 and J usage is TRBJ1-2; D not certain. V lost 4 bases and J 0 bases, leaving 6 bases between the germline ends. The CDR3 sequence is 13 residues long. Looked up from germline, CDR1 is SNHLY and CDR2 is FYNNEI.

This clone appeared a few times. The CDR3, as DNA: TGCAGCGTAGAGACCGGGATGAAAGCTTTCTTT. Translated: CSVETGMKAFF. The genes are TRBV29-1 and TRBJ1-1; D gene unclear. Germline CDR1 SQVTM, CDR2 ANQGSEA. CDR3 length equals 11 residues. V gave up 6 bases and J gave up 9 bases, with 14 bases separating them.

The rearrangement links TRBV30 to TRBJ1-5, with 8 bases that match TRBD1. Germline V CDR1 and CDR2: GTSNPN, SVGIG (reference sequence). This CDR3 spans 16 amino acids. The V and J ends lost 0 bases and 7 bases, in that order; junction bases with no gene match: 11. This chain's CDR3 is CAWSVLGGTGSQPQHF. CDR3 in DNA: TGTGCCTGGAGTGTACTGGGGGGGACAGGATCGCAGCCCCAGCATTTT.